The text below deals with one TCR beta chain. The data were taken from a study of blood T cells in healthy people across ages. Primed by a sample-barcoded 5' primer and a J-beta primer mix, a second PCR proceeded for 7 to 11 cycles. TCRdb re-analysed the 5' RACE reads in MiXCR, keeping a single row per CDR3 protein. The sample includes some 900,000 distinct CDR3 sequences, approximately 49% seen only once; the top ten take around an eighth. V was cut by 0 bases and J by 6 bases, with 11 bases left in between. This CDR3 comprises 14 residues. Germline V gives CDR1 LGHNA, CDR2 YSLEER. Sequenced input: blood. This TCR came from a man younger than 40 in good health. V and J are TRBV4-3 and TRBJ1-1; D is ambiguous. In nucleotides, the CDR3 is TGCGCCAGCAGCCAAGACCAGGCACGCCCTGAAGCTTTCTTT. It encodes CASSQDQARPEAFF.